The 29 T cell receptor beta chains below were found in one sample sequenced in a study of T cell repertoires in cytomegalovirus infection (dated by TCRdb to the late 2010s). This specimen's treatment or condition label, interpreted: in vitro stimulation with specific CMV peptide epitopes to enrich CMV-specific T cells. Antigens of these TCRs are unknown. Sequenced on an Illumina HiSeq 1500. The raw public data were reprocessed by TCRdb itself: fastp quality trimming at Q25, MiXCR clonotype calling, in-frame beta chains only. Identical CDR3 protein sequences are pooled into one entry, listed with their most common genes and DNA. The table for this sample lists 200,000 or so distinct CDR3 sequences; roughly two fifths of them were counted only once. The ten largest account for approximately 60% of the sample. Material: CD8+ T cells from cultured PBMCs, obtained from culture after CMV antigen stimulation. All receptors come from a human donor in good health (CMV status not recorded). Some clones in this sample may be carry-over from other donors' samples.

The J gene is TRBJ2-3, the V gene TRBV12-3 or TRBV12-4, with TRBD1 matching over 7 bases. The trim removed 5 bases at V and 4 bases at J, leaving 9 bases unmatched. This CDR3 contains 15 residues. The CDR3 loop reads CASSPGQAEADTQYF. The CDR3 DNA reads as TGTGCCAGCAGTCCTGGACAGGCTGAGGCAGATACGCAGTATTTT.

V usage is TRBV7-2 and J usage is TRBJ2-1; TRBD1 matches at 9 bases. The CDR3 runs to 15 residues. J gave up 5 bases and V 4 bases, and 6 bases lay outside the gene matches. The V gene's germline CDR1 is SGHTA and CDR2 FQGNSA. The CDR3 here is CASSYRDRADNEQFF. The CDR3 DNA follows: TGTGCCAGCAGCTACCGGGACAGGGCCGACAATGAGCAGTTCTTC. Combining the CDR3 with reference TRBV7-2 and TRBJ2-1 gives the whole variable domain GAGVSQSPSNKVTEKGKDVELRCDPISGHTALYWYRQSLGQGLEFLIYFQGNSAPDKSGLPSDRFSAERTGGSVSTLTIQRTQQEDSAVYLCASSYRDRADNEQFFGPGTRLTVL.

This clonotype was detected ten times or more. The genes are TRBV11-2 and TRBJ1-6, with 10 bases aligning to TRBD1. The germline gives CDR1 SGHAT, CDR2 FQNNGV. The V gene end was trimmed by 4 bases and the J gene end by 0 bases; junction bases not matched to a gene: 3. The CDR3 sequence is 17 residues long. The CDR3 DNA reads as TGTGCCAGCAGCTGGACAGGGGGGAGCTCCTATAATTCACCCCTCCACTTT. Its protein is CASSWTGGSSYNSPLHF.

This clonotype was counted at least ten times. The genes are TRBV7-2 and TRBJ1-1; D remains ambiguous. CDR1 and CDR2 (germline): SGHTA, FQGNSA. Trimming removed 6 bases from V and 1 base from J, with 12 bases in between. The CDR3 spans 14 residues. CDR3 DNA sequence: TGTGCCAGCAGATTGCCCTCGGCGAACACTGAAGCTTTCTTT. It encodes CASRLPSANTEAFF.

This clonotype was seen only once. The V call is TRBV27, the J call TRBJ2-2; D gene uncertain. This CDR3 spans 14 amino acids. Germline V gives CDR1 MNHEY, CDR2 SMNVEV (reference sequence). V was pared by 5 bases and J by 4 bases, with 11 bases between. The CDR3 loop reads CASSPTRSTGELFF. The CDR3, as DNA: TGTGCCAGCAGTCCCACCAGAAGCACCGGGGAGCTGTTTTTT.

This chain's CDR3 is CASSLSAGGFLYEQYF. CDR3 bases: TGTGCCAGCAGTTTGAGCGCGGGAGGGTTCCTCTACGAGCAGTACTTC. The J gene is TRBJ2-7, the V gene TRBV12-3 or TRBV12-4; TRBD2 matches 9 bases. V shed 3 bases and J 3 bases; nucleotides not matched to a gene: 9. The CDR3 runs 16 residues.

CDR3 residues: CASSSRGDYGYTF. As DNA, the CDR3 is TGTGCCAGCAGCTCTAGAGGGGACTATGGCTACACCTTC. The gene calls are TRBV5-4 and TRBJ1-2; a possible D gene is TRBD1 (5 bases). The CDR3 covers 13 residues. The germline V and J ends were trimmed by 3 bases and 3 bases, with 9 bases remaining between them. The V gene's germline CDR1 is SGHNT and CDR2 YYREEE (reference sequence).

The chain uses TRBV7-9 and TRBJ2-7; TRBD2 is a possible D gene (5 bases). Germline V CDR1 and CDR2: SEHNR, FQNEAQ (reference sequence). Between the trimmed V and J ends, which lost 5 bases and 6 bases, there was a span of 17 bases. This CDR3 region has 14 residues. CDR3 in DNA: TGTGCCAGCAGCCGGTGGACTCAGTGCACCGAGCAGTACTTC. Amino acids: CASSRWTQCTEQYF.

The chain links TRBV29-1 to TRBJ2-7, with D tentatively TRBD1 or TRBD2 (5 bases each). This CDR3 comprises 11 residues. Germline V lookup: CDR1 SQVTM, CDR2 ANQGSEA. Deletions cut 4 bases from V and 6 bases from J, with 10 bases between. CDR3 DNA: TGCAGCGTTGTTGGGGGTGGCGAGCAGTACTTC. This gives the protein CSVVGGGEQYF.

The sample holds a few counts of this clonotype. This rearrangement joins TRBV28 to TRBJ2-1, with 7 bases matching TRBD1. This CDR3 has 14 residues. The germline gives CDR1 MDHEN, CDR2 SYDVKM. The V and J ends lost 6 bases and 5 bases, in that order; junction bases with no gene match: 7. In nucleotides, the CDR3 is TGTGCCAGCAGGGAGAGACAGGGAGACAATGAGCAGTTCTTC. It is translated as CASRERQGDNEQFF.

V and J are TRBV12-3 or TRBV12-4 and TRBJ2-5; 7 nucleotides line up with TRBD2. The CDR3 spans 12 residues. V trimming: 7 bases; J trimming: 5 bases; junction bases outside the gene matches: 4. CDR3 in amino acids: CASTWGGETQYF. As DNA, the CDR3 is TGTGCCAGCACCTGGGGGGGGGAGACCCAGTACTTC.

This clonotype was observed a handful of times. The CDR3 here is CASSQVGLNYGYTF. The CDR3, as DNA: TGCGCCAGCAGCCAAGTGGGACTCAACTATGGCTACACCTTC. The V and J genes are TRBV4-1 and TRBJ1-2; possibly TRBD1 for D (5 bases). Germline V CDR1 and CDR2: MGHRA, YSYEKL. This CDR3 is built from 14 residues. Trimming took 1 base from V and 2 from J, leaving 8 bases between them.

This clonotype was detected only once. CDR3 bases: TGCAGTAGGGCATTGAGGGGGCAGATAGATACGCAGTATTTT. Amino acid sequence: CSRALRGQIDTQYF. This chain uses TRBV20-1 with TRBJ2-3; 7 bases are shared with TRBD1. Trimming removed 8 bases from V and 5 bases from J; junction bases left unmatched: 13. This CDR3 region has 14 residues. Germline V CDR1 and CDR2: DFQATT, SNEGSKA (reference sequence).

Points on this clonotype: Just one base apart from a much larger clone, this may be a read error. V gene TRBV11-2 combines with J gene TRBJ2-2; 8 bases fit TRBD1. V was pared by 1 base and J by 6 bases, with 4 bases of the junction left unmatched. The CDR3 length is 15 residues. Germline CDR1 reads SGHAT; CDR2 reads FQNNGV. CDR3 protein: CASSLGDRLAGELFF. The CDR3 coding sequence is TGTGCCAGCAGCTTAGGGGACAGGCTGGCCGGGGAGCTGTTTTTT.

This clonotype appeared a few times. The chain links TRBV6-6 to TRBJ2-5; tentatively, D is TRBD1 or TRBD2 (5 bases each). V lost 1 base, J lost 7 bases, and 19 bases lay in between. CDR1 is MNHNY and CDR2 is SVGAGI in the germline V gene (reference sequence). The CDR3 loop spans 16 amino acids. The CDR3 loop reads CASSYFWGPRGWTQYF. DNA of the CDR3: TGTGCCAGCAGTTACTTTTGGGGTCCGAGGGGTTGGACCCAGTACTTC.

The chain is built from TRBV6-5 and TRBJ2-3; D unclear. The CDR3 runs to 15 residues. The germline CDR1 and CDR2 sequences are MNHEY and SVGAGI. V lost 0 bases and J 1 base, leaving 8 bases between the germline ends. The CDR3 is CASSYSGSRTDTQYF. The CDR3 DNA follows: TGTGCCAGCAGTTACTCGGGTAGCCGCACAGATACGCAGTATTTT.

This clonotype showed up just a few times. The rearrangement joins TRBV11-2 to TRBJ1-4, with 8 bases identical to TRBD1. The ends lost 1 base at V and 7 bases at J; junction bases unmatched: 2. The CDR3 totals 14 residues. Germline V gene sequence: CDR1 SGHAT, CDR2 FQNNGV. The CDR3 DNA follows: TGTGCCAGCAGCTTAGGGGGGACAGGTGAAAAACTGTTTTTT. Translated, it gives CASSLGGTGEKLFF.

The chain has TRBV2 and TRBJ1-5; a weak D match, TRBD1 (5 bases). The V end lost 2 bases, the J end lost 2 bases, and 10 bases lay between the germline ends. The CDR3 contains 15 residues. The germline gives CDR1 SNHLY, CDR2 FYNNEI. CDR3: CASSERGRGNQPQHF. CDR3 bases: TGTGCCAGCAGTGAACGGGGACGGGGCAATCAGCCCCAGCATTTT.

DNA for the CDR3: TGTGCCAGCAGTTATAACGGATTCAATCAGCCCCAGCATTTT. The encoded protein is CASSYNGFNQPQHF. The chain is built from TRBV6-6 and TRBJ1-5, with unresolved D. Germline-derived CDR1 and CDR2 are MNHNY and SVGAGI (reference sequence). V shed 3 bases and J shed 3 bases, with 9 bases lying between them. This CDR3 has 14 residues.

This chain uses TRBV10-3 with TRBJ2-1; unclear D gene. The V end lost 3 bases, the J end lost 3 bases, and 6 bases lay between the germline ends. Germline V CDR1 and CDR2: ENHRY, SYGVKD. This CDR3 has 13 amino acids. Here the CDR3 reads CAISDHSYNEQFF. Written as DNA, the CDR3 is TGTGCCATCAGTGACCACAGCTACAATGAGCAGTTCTTC.

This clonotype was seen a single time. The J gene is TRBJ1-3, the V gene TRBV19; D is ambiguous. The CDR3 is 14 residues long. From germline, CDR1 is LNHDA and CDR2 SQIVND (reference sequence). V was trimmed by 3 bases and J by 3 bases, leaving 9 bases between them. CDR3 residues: CASSMRTLGNTIYF. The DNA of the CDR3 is TGTGCCAGTAGTATGAGGACTCTTGGAAACACCATATATTTT.

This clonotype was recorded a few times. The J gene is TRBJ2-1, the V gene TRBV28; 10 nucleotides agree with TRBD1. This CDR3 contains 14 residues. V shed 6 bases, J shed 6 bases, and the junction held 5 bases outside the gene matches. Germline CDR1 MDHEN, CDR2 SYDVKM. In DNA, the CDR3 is TGTGCCAGCAGGACGGGACAGGGGCCCAATGAGCAGTTCTTC. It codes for CASRTGQGPNEQFF.

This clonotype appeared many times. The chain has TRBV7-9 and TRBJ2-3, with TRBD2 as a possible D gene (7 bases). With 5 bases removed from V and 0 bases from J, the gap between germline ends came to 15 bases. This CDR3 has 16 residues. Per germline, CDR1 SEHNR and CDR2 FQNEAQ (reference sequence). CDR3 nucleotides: TGTGCCAGCAGCCCTATTGCGGGGGCTAGCACAGATACGCAGTATTTT. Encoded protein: CASSPIAGASTDTQYF. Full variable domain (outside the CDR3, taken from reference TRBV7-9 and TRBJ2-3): DTGVSQNPRHKITKRGQNVTFRCDPISEHNRLYWYRQTLGQGPEFLTYFQNEAQLEKSRLLSDRFSAERPKGSFSTLEIQRTEQGDSAMYLCASSPIAGASTDTQYFGPGTRLTVL.

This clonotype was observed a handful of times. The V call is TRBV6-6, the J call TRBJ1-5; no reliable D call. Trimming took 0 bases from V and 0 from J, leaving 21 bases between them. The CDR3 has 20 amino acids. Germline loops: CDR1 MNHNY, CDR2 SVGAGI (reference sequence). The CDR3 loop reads CASSYSAERGPPLSNQPQHF. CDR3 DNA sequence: TGTGCCAGCAGTTACTCGGCGGAGAGAGGCCCTCCCCTTAGCAATCAGCCCCAGCATTTT.

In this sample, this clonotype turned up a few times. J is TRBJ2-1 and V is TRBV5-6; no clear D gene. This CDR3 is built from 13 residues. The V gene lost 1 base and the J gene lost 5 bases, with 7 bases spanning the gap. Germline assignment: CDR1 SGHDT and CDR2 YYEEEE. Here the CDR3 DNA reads TGTGCCAGCAGCTTGAGACCCAACAATGAGCAGTTCTTC. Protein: CASSLRPNNEQFF.

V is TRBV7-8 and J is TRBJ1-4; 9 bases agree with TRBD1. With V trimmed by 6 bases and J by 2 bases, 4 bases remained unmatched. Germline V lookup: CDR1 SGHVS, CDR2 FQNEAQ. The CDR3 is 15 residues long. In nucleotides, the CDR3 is TGTGCCAGCAGAGGGACAGGGTACACTAATGAAAAACTGTTTTTT. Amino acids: CASRGTGYTNEKLFF.

The CDR3, as DNA: TGCAGCGTTGGGAATAATATTAGGCGGGAAAGGTATGAGCAGTTCTTC. This gives the protein CSVGNNIRRERYEQFF. The rearrangement joins TRBV29-1 to TRBJ2-1; weak D call: TRBD2 (6 bases). Trimming took off 4 bases at V and 8 bases at J, with 24 bases between the two ends. The CDR3 covers 16 residues. Germline V CDR1 and CDR2: SQVTM, ANQGSEA.

CDR3 in DNA: TGTGCCAGCAGGCCTTCCGGGACGGATTCCTACAATGAGCAGTTCTTC. Translated, it gives CASRPSGTDSYNEQFF. The genes are TRBV13 and TRBJ2-1; D is tentatively TRBD1 or TRBD2 (5 bases each). CDR1 PRHDT and CDR2 FYEKMQ come from the germline V gene (reference sequence). The germline V and J ends were trimmed by 6 bases and 1 base, with 16 bases remaining between them. The CDR3 loop spans 16 amino acids.

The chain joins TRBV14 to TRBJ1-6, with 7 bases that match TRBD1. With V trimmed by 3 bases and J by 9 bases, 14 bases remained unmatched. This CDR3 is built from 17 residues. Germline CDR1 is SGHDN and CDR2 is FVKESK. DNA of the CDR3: TGTGCCAGCAGCCACGCAGGGGGAAGGGGAGTCGGTTCACCCCTCCACTTT. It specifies CASSHAGGRGVGSPLHF. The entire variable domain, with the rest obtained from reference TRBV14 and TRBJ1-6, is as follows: EAGVTQFPSHSVIEKGQTVTLRCDPISGHDNLYWYRRVMGKEIKFLLHFVKESKQDESGMPNNRFLAERTGGTYSTLKVQPAELEDSGVYFCASSHAGGRGVGSPLHFGNGTRLTVT.